This T cell receptor (beta chain) was identified during a study of PD-L1 blockade in urothelial cancer. On the study more broadly: Analysis of blood occurred 3 weeks (second dose) and 6 weeks after treatment start. Peripheral blood specimens exhibited a median yield of around 130,000 T cells. Findings and limits, study-wide: Expansion of tumor-associated blood clones at 3 weeks was greater in durable-benefit patients.

PCRs were each spiked with synthetic TCR analog templates. TCRdb keeps only in-frame clones here, not all; method: immunoSEQ multiplex PCR. The table lists more than 85,000 clones, around 90% of them singletons. As for this clone: Its antigen remains unidentified.

CDR1 SQVTM and CDR2 ANQGSEA come from the germline V gene. J lost 7 bases, V lost 3 bases, and 4 bases had no gene match. The length of the CDR3 is 13 residues. The clonotype was recovered from a woman aged 80 or over with urothelial cancer. V gene TRBV29-1 combines with J gene TRBJ1-4; 8 bases align to TRBD1. The sequencing here drew on PBMCs, taken around atezolizumab (anti-PD-L1) treatment. In DNA form, the CDR3 reads TGCAGCGTTGACGACAGGGGTACTGAAAAACTGTTTTTT. Translated, it gives CSVDDRGTEKLFF.